The entry below describes one T cell receptor beta chain. What antigen it recognizes has not been identified. No much larger clone exists at a distance of one base, and base qualities are not known. This sample stems from a study of cytomegalovirus exposure and HLA in healthy donors (dated by TCRdb to the late 2010s). With respect to the entire study: According to an earlier analysis of 450 to 650 of the donors, about 179 million T cells yielded 117 million unique TCR beta sequences and about 300 Gb of sequence data. Roughly 320 gigabases of sequencing data and around 80 million unique TCR sequences made up an early release that covered under 750 HLA-typed donors. Among the roughly 410 genotyped donors, about 83% belonged to the genetic ancestry cluster associated with self-reported Caucasian donors. The aim of the study was to test whether cataloging public T cell receptors could identify signatures of past pathogen exposure. The T cell repertoires of 550 to 850 subjects were profiled by immunosequencing and related to cytomegalovirus serostatus. Along with the approximately 670-subject first cohort, a separate validation cohort of over a hundred different subjects was used. High-throughput TCR immunosequencing, statistical association of individual TCRs with disease status, and machine learning were combined to predict cytomegalovirus infection status. To study patterns of TCR occurrence, a later analysis re-analyzed previously published TCR beta repertoires from 500 to 850 donors and added high-resolution HLA genotyping. Rather than drawing on any new phenotypic data, the later analysis identified candidate immune exposures from TCR beta sequences and the way those sequences occurred across donors. An earlier analysis of several hundred of the donors applied high-throughput TCR beta sequencing to assess whether each TCR beta V gene segment acted as functional or pseudogenic. Alongside the repertoire data, information on donor age, sex, ethnicity and CMV serostatus was compiled. A later genetic analysis took genome-wide SNP genotypes for about 55% of the roughly 700 donors and used that subset as a discovery cohort. All discovery cohort repertoires had been generated on a single sequencing platform. Class I and class II HLA loci were covered by the typing at four-digit resolution. The number of donors typed differed by locus, with roughly 629-640 for A, B, C, DRB1 and DQB1, roughly 520 for DQA1, nearly 610 for DPA1, and 400 to 490 for DPB1. Because of strong linkage in the cohort, a few DR-DQ haplotypes were treated as single units for association and clustering. Among over 350 genotyped donors of the cohort, an average of around 240,000 unique TCR beta nucleotide sequences were sequenced per donor, roughly 20% of them non-productive. Study-wide conclusions, independent of this receptor: Correlated functional status among segregating V segments might be attributable to linkage disequilibrium, but an unknown experimental factor could not be ruled out. Because some donors lacked HLA typing at each locus, the association tests relied only on the typed subset. Presence/absence analyses assumed roughly uniform sequencing depth across donors, an assumption that may not hold. A later analysis associated 17,000 or so TCR beta sequences with specific HLA alleles at a false discovery rate of 0.05. In the study, about 150 TCR beta chains were listed as associated with cytomegalovirus. According to a later genetic analysis, donors in an Asian-associated ancestry cluster had fewer N-insertions in productive TCRs than the roughly 700-donor mean. This cohort had only TCR beta chains sequenced, and the lack of alpha or paired-chain data limited which features could be detected. In an earlier analysis of several hundred of the donors, most TCR beta V segments were observed in productive rearrangements about 90% or about 30% of the time, broadly matching IMGT annotations. In a later analysis, HLA-associated TCR beta chains showed more clonal expansion and lower generation probabilities than non-associated chains that were equally common. It was suggested by the authors that the approach could potentially be generalized to other disease states and immunological phenotypes. In vitro tests confirmed that a few of the cytomegalovirus-associated TCR beta chains recognize cytomegalovirus antigens. According to a later analysis, most CMV-associated TCR beta chains appeared to be HLA-restricted, and the HLA associations seemed to be driven largely by CMV exposure. Some IMGT-functional V segments, including TRBV6-2 and TRBV6-3, could not be distinguished by the 87-base-pair reads and were therefore excluded. When HLA alleles, especially DR and DQ, strongly co-occurred, TCR associations were difficult to assign to individual alleles. A cluster of highly shared sequence variants was judged likely to represent a technical artifact of the sequencing pipeline. A further reported finding was that TCR beta sequences accurately predicted the HLA-A and HLA-B alleles for most subjects in the first cohort. Cytomegalovirus status was reported to be diagnosed by the classifier with high specificity and sensitivity in both the original and validation cohorts. Several of the top co-occurrence clusters appeared to be linked to parvovirus B19, influenza, CMV and Epstein-Barr virus, according to a later analysis. CMV serostatus was the only immune exposure information available for the cohort. The earlier analysis of fewer than 750 of the donors excluded some 15 rarely observed V segments, including chromosome 9 orphons, because counts were too low. In a later genetic analysis, a missense DCLRE1C variant was associated with V-gene and J-gene trimming of TCR beta chains, and the association was replicated in an independent cohort. A later analysis found that TCR association rates varied across HLA loci, with DRB1 alleles showing the most associated TCRs and HLA-C alleles the fewest. While some public TCRs were present in many individuals, most TCR sequences turned up only very rarely across donors.

As encoded in the germline V gene, CDR1 is KGHSH while CDR2 is LQKENI. At the junction V is shortened by 4 bases and J by 6 bases, with 10 bases in between. The cysteine opens and the phenylalanine closes a CDR3 of 14 amino acids. Only CDR3 DNA remains: 42 bases, in frame from the first base. The cohort comprised fewer than 750 healthy bone marrow donors. All cohort members were sampled while nominally healthy, although unrecorded immune exposures were likely present. The donor was CMV seropositive and belonged to the group of about 290 seropositive cohort members. Each donor provided a peripheral blood sample, and peripheral blood mononuclear cells were used for TCR beta sequencing. The Qiagen DNeasy Blood Extraction Kit was used to extract genomic DNA from the blood cell samples. Libraries were constructed by the immunoSEQ multiplex PCR assay. The multiplex PCR relied on a mix of 60 forward primers for TCR Vbeta segments and 13 reverse primers for TCR Jbeta segments. A multiplex PCR assay on genomic DNA amplified the CDR3 region of rearranged TCR beta genes. On the Illumina HiSeq System, the amplified TCR beta libraries were sequenced as 87-base-pair reads. The published analysis was carried out like this. In a later analysis, some 80 million unique TCR beta chains were counted across the 500 to 850 repertoires, and about 10 million of these chains were shared by at least two donors. Raw reads were error-corrected and collapsed into unique sequences with a nearest-neighbor algorithm that merged closely related sequences to remove PCR and sequencing errors. V, D and J gene segments were assigned by aligning CDR3 sequences to IMGT reference sequences. For a sequence to be retained, at least a six-nucleotide match to both a V gene segment and a J gene segment was required. Rearrangements were called productive when the CDR3 lacked stop codons and stayed in frame with V and J; all others were non-productive. Following IMGT convention, CDR3 was defined as the stretch from the second conserved V-encoded cysteine to the conserved J-encoded phenylalanine. The earlier analysis of about 560 of the donors excluded any sequence lacking an unambiguous match to a single V gene segment. In an earlier analysis of several hundred of the donors, V segments were called functional above 56.7% productive rearrangements and were called segregating when the between-donor standard deviation exceeded 5%. A statistical classification framework was built for diagnosing cytomegalovirus status from the catalog of TCR beta chain sequences. V and J gene assignment, in a later analysis, came from comparing TCR nucleotide sequences with IMGT/GENE-DB human TR gene sequences. Using the TCRdist pipeline, a later analysis assigned CDR3 sequences along with most-parsimonious VDJ recombination scenarios. In a later analysis, every TCR beta chain was defined by the combination of its CDR3 amino acid sequence and its V-gene family, and reads without a unique V-gene family were dropped. A later analysis removed roughly 590 highly shared, low-generation-probability nucleotide sequences to deal with suspected cross-contamination and a sequencing artifact. A later analysis calculated a clonal expansion index for each public chain from normalized within-repertoire ranks of inferred template counts. In a later analysis, generation probabilities were computed using a VDJ recombination model fitted to out-of-frame rearrangements, and the results were checked against IGoR. A later analysis scored TCR-TCR, TCR-HLA and TCR-CMV co-occurrence with hypergeometric tests, applying a repertoire-size bias correction to TCR pairs. False discovery rates were estimated in a later analysis by permuting HLA or CMV assignments 20 times. In a later analysis, co-occurring TCRs were grouped using DBSCAN, with TCRdist sequence similarity added in when clustering inside HLA-allele-positive subsets. For co-occurrence clustering, repertoires with fewer than 30,000 or more than 120,000 public chains were excluded, along with several repertoires with anomalous nucleotide sharing. In its TCRdb copy, this immuneACCESS table keeps in-frame sequences only and misses some clones. Where compared with another copy, unresolved V genes explain less than half of these, and the others have no known cause. V and J calls and clone size come straight from that table; D and trimming were deduced from the DNA. Within this sample are 130,000 or so clones, with roughly 78% of them counted one time only. The biggest ten clones account for about 4.4% of the sample.

The sequencing sample was made of PBMCs. The sequence came from a man aged 50-60 years in good health and CMV-seropositive. The chain employs TRBV18 and TRBJ1-6, and perhaps TRBD1 as D gene, on 6 matching bases. The CDR3 region: CASSRQERNSPLHF. The DNA sequence is as follows: TGTGCCAGCTCACGACAGGAACGTAATTCACCCCTCCACTTT.